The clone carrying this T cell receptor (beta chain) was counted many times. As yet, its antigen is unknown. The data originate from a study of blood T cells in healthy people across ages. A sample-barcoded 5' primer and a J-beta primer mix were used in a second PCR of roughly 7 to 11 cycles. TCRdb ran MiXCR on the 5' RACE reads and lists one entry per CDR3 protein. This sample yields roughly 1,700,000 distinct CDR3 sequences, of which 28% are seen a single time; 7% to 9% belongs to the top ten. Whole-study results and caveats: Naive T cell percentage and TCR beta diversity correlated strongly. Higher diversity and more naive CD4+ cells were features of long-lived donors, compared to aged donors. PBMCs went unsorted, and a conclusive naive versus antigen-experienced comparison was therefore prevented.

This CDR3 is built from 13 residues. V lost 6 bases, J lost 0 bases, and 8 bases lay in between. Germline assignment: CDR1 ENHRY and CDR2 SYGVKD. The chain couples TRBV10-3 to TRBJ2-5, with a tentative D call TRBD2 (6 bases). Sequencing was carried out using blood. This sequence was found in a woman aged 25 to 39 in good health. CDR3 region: CAIRTGDQETQYF. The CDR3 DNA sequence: TGTGCCATCAGGACGGGAGACCAAGAGACCCAGTACTTC.